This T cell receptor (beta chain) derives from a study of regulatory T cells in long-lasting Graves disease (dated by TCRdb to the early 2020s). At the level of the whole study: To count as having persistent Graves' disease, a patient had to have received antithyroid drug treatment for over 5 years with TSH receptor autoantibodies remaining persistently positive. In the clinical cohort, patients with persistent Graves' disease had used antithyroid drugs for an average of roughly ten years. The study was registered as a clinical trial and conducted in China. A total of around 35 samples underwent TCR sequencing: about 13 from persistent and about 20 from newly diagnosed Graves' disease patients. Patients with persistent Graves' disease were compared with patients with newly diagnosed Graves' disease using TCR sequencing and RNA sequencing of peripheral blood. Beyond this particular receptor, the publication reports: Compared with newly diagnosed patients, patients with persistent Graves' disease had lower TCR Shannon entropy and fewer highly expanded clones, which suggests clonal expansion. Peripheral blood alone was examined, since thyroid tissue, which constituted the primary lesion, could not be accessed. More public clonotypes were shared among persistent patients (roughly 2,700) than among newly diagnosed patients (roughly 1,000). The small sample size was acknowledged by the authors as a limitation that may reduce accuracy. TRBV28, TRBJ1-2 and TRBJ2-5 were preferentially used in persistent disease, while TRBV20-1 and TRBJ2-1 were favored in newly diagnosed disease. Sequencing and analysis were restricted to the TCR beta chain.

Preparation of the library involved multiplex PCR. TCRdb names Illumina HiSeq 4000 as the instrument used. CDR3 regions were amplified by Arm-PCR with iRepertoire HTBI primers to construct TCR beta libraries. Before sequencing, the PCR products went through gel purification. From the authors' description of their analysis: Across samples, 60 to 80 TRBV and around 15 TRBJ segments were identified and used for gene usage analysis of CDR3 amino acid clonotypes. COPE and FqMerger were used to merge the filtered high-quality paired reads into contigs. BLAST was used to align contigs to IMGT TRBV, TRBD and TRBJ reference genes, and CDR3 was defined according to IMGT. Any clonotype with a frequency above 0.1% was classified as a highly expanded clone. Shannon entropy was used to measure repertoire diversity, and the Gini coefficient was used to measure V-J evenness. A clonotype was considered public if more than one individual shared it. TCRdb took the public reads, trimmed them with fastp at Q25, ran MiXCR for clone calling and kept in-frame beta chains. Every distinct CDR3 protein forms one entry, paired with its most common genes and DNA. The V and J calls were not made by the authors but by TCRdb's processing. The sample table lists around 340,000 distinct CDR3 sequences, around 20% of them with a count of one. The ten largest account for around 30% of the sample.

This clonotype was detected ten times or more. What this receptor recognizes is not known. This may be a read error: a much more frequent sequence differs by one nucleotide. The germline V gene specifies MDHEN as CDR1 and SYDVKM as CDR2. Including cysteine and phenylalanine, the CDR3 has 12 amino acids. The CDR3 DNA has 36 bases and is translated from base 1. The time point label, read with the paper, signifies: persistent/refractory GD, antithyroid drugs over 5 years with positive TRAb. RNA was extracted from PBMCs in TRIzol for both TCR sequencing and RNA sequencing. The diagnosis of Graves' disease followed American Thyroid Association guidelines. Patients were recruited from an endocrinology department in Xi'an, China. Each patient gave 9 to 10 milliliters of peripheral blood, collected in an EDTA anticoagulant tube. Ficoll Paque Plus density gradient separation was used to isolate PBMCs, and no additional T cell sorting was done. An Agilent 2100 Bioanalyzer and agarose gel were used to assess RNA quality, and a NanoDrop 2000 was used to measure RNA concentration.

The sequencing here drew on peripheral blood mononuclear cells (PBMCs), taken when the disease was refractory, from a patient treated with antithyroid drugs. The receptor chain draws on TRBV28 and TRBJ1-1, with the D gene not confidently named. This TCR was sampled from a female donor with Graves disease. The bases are TGTGCCAGCAGCTTATTGAACACTGAAGCTTTCTTT. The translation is CASSLLNTEAFF.